This record concerns one TCR beta chain sequence. The sample belongs to a study of blood T cell repertoires in COVID-19. The V gene end was trimmed by 4 bases and the J gene end by 8 bases; junction bases not matched to a gene: 4. The germline V gene encodes CDR1 MNHEY and CDR2 SVGAGI. The CDR3 runs 13 residues. This table comes from immunoSEQ multiplex PCR, and its TCRdb copy is limited to in-frame clones, with some not included. The data show fewer than 300,000 clones, roughly 91% seen once. The rearrangement joins TRBV6-5 to TRBJ2-1, with 8 bases aligning to TRBD2. The receptor was isolated from a man younger than 40 with acute or convalescent COVID-19. Sequencing used peripheral blood. The CDR3 here is CASSSQRGYEQFF. The CDR3 DNA reads TGTGCCAGCAGTTCCCAGCGGGGGTATGAGCAGTTCTTC.